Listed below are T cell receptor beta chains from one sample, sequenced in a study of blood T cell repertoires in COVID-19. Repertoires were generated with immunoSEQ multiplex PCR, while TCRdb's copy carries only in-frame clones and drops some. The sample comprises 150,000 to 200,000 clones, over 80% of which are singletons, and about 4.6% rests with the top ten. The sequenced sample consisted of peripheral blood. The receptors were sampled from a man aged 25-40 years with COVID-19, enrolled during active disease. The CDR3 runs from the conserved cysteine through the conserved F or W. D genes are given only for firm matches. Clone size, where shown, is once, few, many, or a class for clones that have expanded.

TGTGCCAGCAGCTCCCCCCGGACAGGGTTTTTATCCGAGCAGTACTTC | CASSSPRTGFLSEQYF | TRBV7-9 | - | TRBJ2-7 | TRBD1
TGTGCCAGCAGAAGACAGGGGACTCAGCCCCAGCATTTT | CASRRQGTQPQHF | TRBV2 | - | TRBJ1-5 | TRBD1
TGTGCCAGCAGGGCCGGGCGGCGGGAGTGGTTAGACGAGCAGTACTTC | CASRAGRREWLDEQYF | TRBV28 | - | TRBJ2-7 | TRBD2
TGTGCCAGCAGTTACTCAAGGGACAGCTACTATGGCTACACCTTC | CASSYSRDSYYGYTF | TRBV6-2/TRBV6-3 | once | TRBJ1-2 | TRBD1
TGTGCCAGCAGCCCGATAGGACAGGGCTTTGGCTACACCTTC | CASSPIGQGFGYTF | TRBV5-4 | - | TRBJ1-2 | TRBD1
TGTGCCAGCAGCCCCCGGGGAGGGGCGGATAATTCACCCCTCCACTTT | CASSPRGGADNSPLHF | TRBV11-2 | once | TRBJ1-6 | -
TGTGCCAGCAGTGATTCGTCGGGACTAGCCGTTCCCAAGCAGACCCAGTACTTC | CASSDSSGLAVPKQTQYF | TRBV2 | - | TRBJ2-5 | TRBD2
TGTGCCAGCTCACCACGTGAGGCGATTGAAGCTTTCTTT | CASSPREAIEAFF | TRBV18 | - | TRBJ1-1 | -
TGTGCCATCACCGCGACAGGGGAAAACACTGAAGCTTTCTTT | CAITATGENTEAFF | TRBV10-3 | - | TRBJ1-1 | TRBD1
TGTGCCAGCAGCCCCCGACGGGTTGAAAGGACTGAAGCTTTCTTT | CASSPRRVERTEAFF | TRBV7-2 | once | TRBJ1-1 | -
TGTGCCAGCAGTGAAGCGAACCGGAGCGATCAGCCCCAGCATTTT | CASSEANRSDQPQHF | TRBV6-1 | - | TRBJ1-5 | -
TGTGCCAGCAGCAGCCGGGGACGGGACTCAACTAACTATGGCTACACCTTC | CASSSRGRDSTNYGYTF | TRBV14 | - | TRBJ1-2 | -
TGTGCCAGCAGCTTACCTGGACAAGGGGTAAATGAGCAGTTCTTC | CASSLPGQGVNEQFF | TRBV5-4 | - | TRBJ2-1 | -
TGTGCCAGCAGCCCTCGGACAGGCCGAAACACTGAAGCTTTCTTT | CASSPRTGRNTEAFF | TRBV9 | - | TRBJ1-1 | TRBD1
TGTGCCACCAGTGACTTCGGGACAGAGGGGACCGGGGAGCTGTTTTTT | CATSDFGTEGTGELFF | TRBV24-1 | - | TRBJ2-2 | TRBD1
TGTGCCAGCAGTCTCCTGAGCAATGAGCAGTTCTTC | CASSLLSNEQFF | TRBV6-2/TRBV6-3 | - | TRBJ2-1 | -
TGTGCCAGCAGCTTGGCTGCTAGCGGCTACAATGAGCAGTTCTTC | CASSLAASGYNEQFF | TRBV5-5 | - | TRBJ2-1 | TRBD2
TGTGCCACCGCTGGAAACACCATATATTTT | CATAGNTIYF | TRBV18 | - | TRBJ1-3 | -
TGTGCCACCAGCAGAGATGCGGGAGGCGGGTACGAGCAGTACTTC | CATSRDAGGGYEQYF | TRBV15 | - | TRBJ2-7 | TRBD2
TGCGCCAGCAGCCATTCCACAGGGGGGGAGACCGGGGAGCTGTTTTTT | CASSHSTGGETGELFF | TRBV4-3 | - | TRBJ2-2 | -
TGTGCCACCGCGAAACAGGCCTACGAGCAGTACTTC | CATAKQAYEQYF | TRBV2 | - | TRBJ2-7 | -
TGTGCCAGTAGTCGACTTGGACAGGGGAACAATCAGCCCCAGCATTTT | CASSRLGQGNNQPQHF | TRBV19 | - | TRBJ1-5 | TRBD1